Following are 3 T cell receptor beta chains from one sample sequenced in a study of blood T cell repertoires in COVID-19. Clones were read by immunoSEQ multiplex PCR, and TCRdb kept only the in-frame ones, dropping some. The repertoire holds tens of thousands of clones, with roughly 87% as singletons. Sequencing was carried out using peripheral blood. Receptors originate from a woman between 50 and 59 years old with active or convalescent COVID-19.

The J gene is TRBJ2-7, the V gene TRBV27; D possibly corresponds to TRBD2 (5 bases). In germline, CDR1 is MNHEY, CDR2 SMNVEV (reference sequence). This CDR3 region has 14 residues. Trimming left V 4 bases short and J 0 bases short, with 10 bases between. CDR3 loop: CASSSGLASYEQYF. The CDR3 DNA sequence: TGTGCCAGCAGTTCCGGACTGGCCTCCTACGAGCAGTACTTC.

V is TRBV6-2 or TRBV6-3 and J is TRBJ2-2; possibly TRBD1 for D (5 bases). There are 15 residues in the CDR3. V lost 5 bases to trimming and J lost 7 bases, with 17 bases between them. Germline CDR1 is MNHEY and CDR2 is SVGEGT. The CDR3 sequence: CASSLPFAGRGELFF. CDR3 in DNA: TGTGCCAGCAGTCTTCCGTTCGCAGGGCGCGGGGAGCTGTTTTTT.

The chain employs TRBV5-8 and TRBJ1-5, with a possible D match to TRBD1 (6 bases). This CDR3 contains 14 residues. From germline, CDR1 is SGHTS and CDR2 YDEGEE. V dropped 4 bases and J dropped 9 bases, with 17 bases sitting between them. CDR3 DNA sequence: TGTGCCAGCAGCCCCTGGGACATTTTTCGGCCCCAGCATTTT. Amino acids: CASSPWDIFRPQHF.